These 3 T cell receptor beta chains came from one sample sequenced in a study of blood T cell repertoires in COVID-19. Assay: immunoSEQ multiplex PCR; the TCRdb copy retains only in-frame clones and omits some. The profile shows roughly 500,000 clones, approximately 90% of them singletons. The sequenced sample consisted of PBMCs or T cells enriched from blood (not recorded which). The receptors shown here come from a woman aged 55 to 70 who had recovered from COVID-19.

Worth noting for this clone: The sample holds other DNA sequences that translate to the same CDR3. The CDR3 DNA reads as TGTGCCAGCAGCCAAGGAGGCACAGGGGTTGGCTACACCTTC. This translates into CASSQGGTGVGYTF. The chain recombines TRBV3-1 (or the pseudogene TRBV3-2) with TRBJ1-2, with 7 bases identical to TRBD1. Germline CDR1 reads LGHDT; CDR2 reads YNNKEL (reference sequence). The CDR3 totals 14 residues. Trimming cost V 1 base and J 7 bases; bases outside gene matches: 6.

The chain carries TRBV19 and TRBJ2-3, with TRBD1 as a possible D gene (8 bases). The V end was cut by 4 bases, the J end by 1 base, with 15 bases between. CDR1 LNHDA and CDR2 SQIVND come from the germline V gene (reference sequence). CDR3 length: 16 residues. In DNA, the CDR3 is TGTGCCAGTAGTACGGACAGGGCGGGAGGCACAGATACGCAGTATTTT. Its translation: CASSTDRAGGTDTQYF.

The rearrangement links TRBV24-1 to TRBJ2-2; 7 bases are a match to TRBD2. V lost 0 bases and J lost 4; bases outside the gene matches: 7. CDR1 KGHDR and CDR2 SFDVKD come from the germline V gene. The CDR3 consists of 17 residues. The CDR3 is CATSDLGGGPFTGELFF. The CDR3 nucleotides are TGTGCCACCAGTGATTTGGGCGGGGGACCCTTCACCGGGGAGCTGTTTTTT.